The 15 T cell receptor beta chains below come from one sample, sequenced in a study of blood T cell repertoires in COVID-19. Clones were sequenced by immunoSEQ multiplex PCR, and TCRdb holds only the in-frame ones, with some missing. The sample consists of a few hundred thousand clones, more than 85% of them appearing once. The specimen sequenced was peripheral blood. The receptors come from a man younger than 35 with active or convalescent COVID-19.

The chain recombines TRBV24-1 with TRBJ1-1; 8 bases are a match to TRBD1. The CDR3 length is 15 residues. The V gene's germline CDR1 is KGHDR and CDR2 SFDVKD. J lost 2 bases, V lost 4 bases, and 5 bases had no gene match. This CDR3 is CATSDNGQGNTEAFF. The CDR3 DNA sequence: TGTGCCACCAGTGACAATGGACAGGGAAACACTGAAGCTTTCTTT.

The rearrangement links TRBV7-3 to TRBJ2-7; 8 bases are shared with TRBD2. Germline loops: CDR1 SGHTA, CDR2 FQGTGA. V shed 5 bases, J shed 5 bases, and the junction held 29 bases outside the gene matches. The CDR3 consists of 21 residues. As DNA, the CDR3 is TGTGCCAGCAGCGTCCGGAACACCGAGCCCCATACTAGCGGCCGTATGGACGAGCAGTACTTC. Translation gives CASSVRNTEPHTSGRMDEQYF.

V usage is TRBV9 and J usage is TRBJ1-3, with 7 bases lining up with TRBD1. Losses at the gene ends were 1 base for V and 9 bases for J; bases not matched to a gene: 10. This CDR3 region has 15 residues. The germline gives CDR1 SGDLS, CDR2 YYNGEE. The CDR3 nucleotides read TGTGCCAGCAGCGTATCGGACAGGTCAGGGCCCACCATATATTTT. Translated, it gives CASSVSDRSGPTIYF.

The chain combines TRBV13 with TRBJ2-7; 12 positions agree with TRBD1. CDR3 size: 13 residues. Trimming removed 5 bases from V and 9 bases from J; junction bases left unmatched: 5. From germline, CDR1 is PRHDT and CDR2 FYEKMQ (reference sequence). The CDR3 DNA reads as TGTGCCAGCAGCGGGGACAGGGGGCAGGGGCAGTACTTC. Amino acids: CASSGDRGQGQYF.

This clone was observed once. The chain recombines TRBV6-6 with TRBJ2-2; 8 bases fit TRBD2. The CDR3 sequence is 16 residues long. Per the germline V gene, CDR1 is MNHNY and CDR2 is SVGAGI (reference sequence). V lost 6 bases to trimming and J lost 1 base; unmatched junction nucleotides: 7. The CDR3 DNA sequence: TGTGCCAGCAGAATACTAGCGGAATGGAACACCGGGGAGCTGTTTTTT. Its protein is CASRILAEWNTGELFF.

This clone was observed a handful of times. CDR3 DNA sequence: TGTGCCAGCAGCCAAGATGGACAGAGGATTGGAGCTTTCTTT. It yields the protein CASSQDGQRIGAFF. The chain links TRBV3-1 (or the pseudogene TRBV3-2) to TRBJ1-1; possibly TRBD1 for D (6 bases). In germline, CDR1 is LGHDT, CDR2 YNNKEL (reference sequence). Trimming shortened V by 0 bases and J by 10 bases, and 15 bases separated the two germline ends. CDR3 length: 14 amino acids.

The rearrangement joins TRBV19 to TRBJ1-5, with D possibly matching TRBD1 (5 bases). The CDR3 runs 15 residues. The V and J ends lost 3 bases and 2 bases respectively, with 11 bases between them. Germline CDR1 and CDR2: LNHDA and SQIVND (reference sequence). CDR3 bases: TGTGCCAGTAGTATCGGCAGGGCTGGCAATCAGCCCCAGCATTTT. Encoded protein: CASSIGRAGNQPQHF.

This clone was recorded only once. The V gene is TRBV10-1, the J gene TRBJ2-2; a possible D gene is TRBD1 (5 bases). V lost 7 bases to trimming and J lost 4 bases, with 10 bases between them. The germline gives CDR1 WNHNN, CDR2 SYGVQD (reference sequence). The CDR3 sequence is 13 residues long. The CDR3 loop reads CASTEGVTGELFF. CDR3 coding DNA: TGCGCCAGCACCGAAGGGGTCACCGGGGAGCTGTTTTTT.

This clone was counted once. The gene calls are TRBV4-1 and TRBJ2-4; TRBD2 aligns across 8 bases. Germline CDR1 MGHRA, CDR2 YSYEKL. There are 15 residues in the CDR3. V lost 4 bases, J lost 9 bases, and 11 bases stayed unmatched. CDR3 in amino acids: CASSPPLAATSIQYF. DNA of the CDR3: TGCGCCAGCAGCCCGCCACTAGCGGCCACCTCCATTCAGTACTTC.

V gene TRBV6-5 combines with J gene TRBJ2-1; maybe TRBD1 (5 bases). The CDR3 spans 16 residues. Trimming took off 4 bases at V and 8 bases at J, with 21 bases between the two ends. Germline CDR1 reads MNHEY; CDR2 reads SVGAGI. CDR3 nucleotides: TGTGCCAGCAGTTCGTACCAGGGCCAAGGCGTGGATGAGCAGTTCTTC. Amino acid sequence: CASSSYQGQGVDEQFF.

The chain carries TRBV11-1 and TRBJ2-7, with TRBD1 matching over 7 bases. Germline V gene sequence: CDR1 SGHAT, CDR2 FQDESV (reference sequence). Germline trimming cut 8 bases from V and 5 bases from J; bases unmatched to any gene: 15. This CDR3 region has 15 residues. The CDR3 region is CASGEGTDLPHEQYF. In DNA form, the CDR3 reads TGTGCCAGCGGAGAAGGGACAGACCTACCGCACGAGCAGTACTTC.

The chain couples TRBV28 to TRBJ2-2, with D perhaps matching TRBD2 (7 bases). The CDR3 is made up of 14 amino acids. Germline V gives CDR1 MDHEN, CDR2 SYDVKM. V was clipped by 7 bases and J by 2 bases, with 11 bases between them. The CDR3 sequence: CASTRGGNTGELFF. CDR3 DNA sequence: TGTGCCAGCACTAGGGGGGGAAACACCGGGGAGCTGTTTTTT.

The chain employs TRBV12-3 or TRBV12-4 and TRBJ2-5; D call uncertain. The CDR3 sequence is 12 residues long. The ends were cut back, 7 bases at V and 5 bases at J, with 11 bases in the middle. CDR3 bases: TGTGCCAGCAACCAGTTTGGCGAGACCCAGTACTTC. Its protein product is CASNQFGETQYF.

The gene calls are TRBV30 and TRBJ1-1; no definite D call. CDR3 size: 14 residues. Germline V gene sequence: CDR1 GTSNPN, CDR2 SVGIG (reference sequence). V lost 4 bases and J lost 5, with 17 bases in between. The CDR3 DNA follows: TGTGCCTGGACCCCGACCCTCAGCGGGACTGAAGCTTTCTTT. It translates to CAWTPTLSGTEAFF.

The V gene is TRBV27, the J gene TRBJ1-5, with 9 bases that match TRBD1. J lost 5 bases, V lost 3 bases, and 5 bases had no gene match. This CDR3 is built from 15 residues. Per germline, CDR1 MNHEY and CDR2 SMNVEV (reference sequence). CDR3 loop: CASSFTGGGYQPQHF. CDR3 nucleotides: TGTGCCAGCAGTTTCACAGGGGGCGGCTATCAGCCCCAGCATTTT.